Listed below are T cell receptor beta chains from one sample, sequenced in a study of blood T cells in healthy people across ages. TCRdb redid the calling of the 5' RACE reads with MiXCR, one entry per CDR3 protein. Of fewer than 950,000 distinct CDR3 sequences in the sample, about 53% were seen once. The sample taken for sequencing was blood. These receptor sequences come from an elderly man in good health. CDR3s include the opening cysteine and the closing phenylalanine or tryptophan. D genes are given only for firm matches.

CDR3 length | D gene | V gene | CDR3 protein
15 | TRBD2 | TRBV20-1 | CSAHTGLAGANEQYF
15 | TRBD2 | TRBV20-1 | CSAAFSGRASYEQYF
12 | - | TRBV12-3/TRBV12-4 | CASSSTADTQYF
14 | TRBD1 | TRBV7-2 | CASSLGGQVYEQYF
17 | TRBD2 | TRBV7-6 | CASSLAPAGGSSYEQYF
13 | TRBD1 | TRBV10-3 | CAIIGDRGNEQFF
18 | - | TRBV7-2 | CASSSRGPGLTVPYGYTF
17 | TRBD1 | TRBV27 | CASSPRPGQLRGNEQFF
12 | - | TRBV6-5 | CASTAGGYGYTF
14 | - | TRBV7-8 | CASRRALVAYEQYF
14 | TRBD2 | TRBV25-1 | CASRISGRDRYAYF
16 | TRBD2 | TRBV24-1 | CATSEAGGSAYSEQFF
14 | - | TRBV24-1 | CATSEGHVYNEQFF
17 | - | TRBV12-3/TRBV12-4 | CASSLAGRGDLQETQYF
16 | TRBD2 | TRBV3-1 | CASSQVGAGGTDTQYF
17 | TRBD1 | TRBV7-9 | CASSLTRTGDIQETQYF
14 | - | TRBV28 | CASSLGGINYEQYF
13 | - | TRBV4-1 | CASSQAIAGEQYF
12 | - | TRBV18 | CASKSGANVLTF
13 | TRBD2 | TRBV20-1 | CSAGLAGVGEQYF
14 | - | TRBV19 | CASSIFGGRENLFF
14 | TRBD1 | TRBV12-3/TRBV12-4 | CASSPGTGAHEQYF
14 | - | TRBV10-3 | CAISQVNREGGQYF
13 | TRBD2 | TRBV7-3 | CASSRGGIETQYF
14 | TRBD1 | TRBV5-6 | CASSLRGQVGEQYF
14 | - | TRBV3-1 | CASILSWRSYEQYF
16 | - | TRBV6-5 | CASSRGNPQAKNIQYF
12 | - | TRBV20-1 | CSAIGTSDEQFF